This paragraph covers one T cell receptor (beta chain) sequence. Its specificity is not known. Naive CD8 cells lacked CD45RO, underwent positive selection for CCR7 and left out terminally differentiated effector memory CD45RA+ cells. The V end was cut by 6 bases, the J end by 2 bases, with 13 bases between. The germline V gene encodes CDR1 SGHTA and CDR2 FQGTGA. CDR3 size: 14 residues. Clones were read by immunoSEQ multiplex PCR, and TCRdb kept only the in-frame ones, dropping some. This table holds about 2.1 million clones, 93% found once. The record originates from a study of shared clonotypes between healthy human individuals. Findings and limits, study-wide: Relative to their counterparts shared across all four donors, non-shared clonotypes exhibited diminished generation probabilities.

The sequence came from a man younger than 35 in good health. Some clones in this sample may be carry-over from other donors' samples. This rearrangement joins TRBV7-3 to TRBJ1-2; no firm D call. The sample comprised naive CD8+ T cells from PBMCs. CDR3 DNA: TGTGCCAGCAGGCCACCGACGAAGAACTATGGCTACACCTTC. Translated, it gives CASRPPTKNYGYTF.